The rows below give T cell receptor beta chains drawn from one sample of a study of T cell repertoires in cytomegalovirus infection. In TCRdb, the reads were re-called with MiXCR into one record per CDR3 protein. The sample holds approximately 74,000 distinct CDR3 sequences, 40% seen once. These receptors lack a known antigen. The sample was CD8+ T cells from cultured PBMCs, taken from culture after CMV antigen stimulation. Receptors were obtained from a human donor in good health (CMV status not recorded). Some clones in this sample may be carry-over from other donors' samples. Each CDR3 is given with its conserved first and last residue. Each record gives: clone size, J gene, V gene, CDR3 protein. Size values are once, few and many counts, or a class for expanded clones, and some rows have none.

abundance: .; j_gene: TRBJ2-1; v_gene: TRBV19; CDR3aa: CASSIWAGGSYNEQFF
abundance: few; j_gene: TRBJ2-5; v_gene: TRBV7-2; CDR3aa: CASSLGRYNRETQYF
abundance: few; j_gene: TRBJ2-1; v_gene: TRBV24-1; CDR3aa: CATSDGAYNEQFF
abundance: once; j_gene: TRBJ2-7; v_gene: TRBV12-3/TRBV12-4; CDR3aa: CASRRTGSSYEQYF
abundance: many; j_gene: TRBJ2-1; v_gene: TRBV7-8; CDR3aa: CASSLVQPPNNEQFF
abundance: .; j_gene: TRBJ2-3; v_gene: TRBV28; CDR3aa: CASSPELGGVLYTQYF
abundance: .; j_gene: TRBJ2-1; v_gene: TRBV7-9; CDR3aa: CASSLAGIEQFF
abundance: few; j_gene: TRBJ2-1; v_gene: TRBV7-2; CDR3aa: CASSLGVLAAGEYNEQFF
abundance: .; j_gene: TRBJ2-1; v_gene: TRBV6-2/TRBV6-3; CDR3aa: CASSYSTNEQFF
abundance: .; j_gene: TRBJ2-7; v_gene: TRBV7-7; CDR3aa: CASSLGDRASYEQYF
abundance: .; j_gene: TRBJ2-5; v_gene: TRBV7-8; CDR3aa: CASSLFGVRGTQYF
abundance: medium-sized; j_gene: TRBJ1-6; v_gene: TRBV7-8; CDR3aa: CASSLESGVNSPLHF
abundance: few; j_gene: TRBJ2-7; v_gene: TRBV7-6; CDR3aa: CASSLSGDRGLYEQYF
abundance: .; j_gene: TRBJ2-1; v_gene: TRBV28; CDR3aa: CASSFPGQGTRNEQFF
abundance: few; j_gene: TRBJ2-1; v_gene: TRBV7-6; CDR3aa: CASSDARSSYNEQFF
abundance: .; j_gene: TRBJ2-3; v_gene: TRBV7-2; CDR3aa: CASSSTDTQYF
abundance: few; j_gene: TRBJ1-2; v_gene: TRBV12-3/TRBV12-4; CDR3aa: CASSLGVVYTF
abundance: .; j_gene: TRBJ1-1; v_gene: TRBV5-1; CDR3aa: CASSFNGVSTEAFF
abundance: .; j_gene: TRBJ2-7; v_gene: TRBV7-2; CDR3aa: CASSMGQGLSYEQYF
abundance: few; j_gene: TRBJ2-1; v_gene: TRBV7-9; CDR3aa: CASSLVQGSYNEQFF